The 6 T cell receptor beta chains in this list originate from one sample, sequenced in a study of T cell clonotyping in hematopoietic cell transplantation. The time point was: recipient sample about 28 days before transplant, after cytoreduction. Only in-frame clones appear in the TCRdb table, and some are missing; sequencing was by immunoSEQ multiplex PCR. The table lists about 18,000 clones, roughly 82% of them singletons. The specimen was peripheral blood mononuclear cells, collected before stem cell transplant. The source of these receptors is a man aged 45-65 years with acute myeloid leukemia. Some clones in this sample may be carry-over from other donors' samples.

The chain carries TRBV10-3 and TRBJ1-3; a weak D match, TRBD1 (6 bases). The ends were cut back, 6 bases at V and 0 bases at J, with 15 bases in the middle. Germline V lookup: CDR1 ENHRY, CDR2 SYGVKD. This CDR3 region has 16 residues. The CDR3 reads CAISDTTGLSGNTIYF. Written as DNA, the CDR3 is TGTGCCATCAGCGATACGACAGGTCTCTCTGGAAACACCATATATTTT.

V is TRBV28 and J is TRBJ1-2; D gene unclear. The length of the CDR3 is 13 residues. Deletions cut 3 bases from V and 7 bases from J, with 12 bases between. Germline V gene sequence: CDR1 MDHEN, CDR2 SYDVKM. CDR3 region: CASSLLAERGYTF. As DNA, the CDR3 is TGTGCCAGCAGTTTGTTGGCGGAGCGTGGCTACACCTTC.

This clone was observed a single time. V gene TRBV7-2 combines with J gene TRBJ2-7; 9 positions match TRBD1. The CDR3 is 19 amino acids. Germline CDR1 and CDR2: SGHTA and FQGNSA. Germline trimming cut 1 base from V and 1 base from J; bases unmatched to any gene: 14. The CDR3: CASSLGGGDRVEGSYEQYF. The CDR3 DNA follows: TGTGCCAGCAGCTTAGGAGGGGGGGACAGGGTTGAGGGGTCCTACGAGCAGTACTTC.

In its sample, this clone was seen once. The CDR3 loop is CASSLGAGTGVSEQYF. CDR3 nucleotide sequence: TGTGCCAGCAGCTTGGGAGCGGGGACGGGGGTCTCCGAGCAGTACTTC. The chain is built from TRBV5-6 and TRBJ2-7, with 7 bases lining up with TRBD2. The V gene end was trimmed by 0 bases and the J gene end by 6 bases; junction bases not matched to a gene: 12. The CDR3 totals 16 residues. Germline V CDR1 and CDR2: SGHDT, YYEEEE.

This clone appeared once. The V gene is TRBV28, the J gene TRBJ2-5; no definite D call. CDR1 MDHEN and CDR2 SYDVKM come from the germline V gene. The CDR3 consists of 13 residues. V lost 3 bases and J lost 2, with 7 bases in between. CDR3 residues: CASSFRHQETQYF. The DNA of the CDR3 is TGTGCCAGCAGTTTTCGTCATCAAGAGACCCAGTACTTC.

The rearrangement joins TRBV7-2 to TRBJ1-1; no clear D. CDR3 size: 12 residues. Trimming pared 5 bases from V and 6 bases from J, leaving 10 bases between. Germline V gene lookup returns CDR1 SGHTA and CDR2 FQGNSA. DNA of the CDR3: TGTGCCAGCAGCCGGTTTCAGGCTGAAGCTTTCTTT. This sequence encodes CASSRFQAEAFF.